This TCR beta chain was documented in a study of identical twins. The CDR3 has 13 amino acids. V shed 0 bases and J shed 7 bases, with 8 bases lying between them. Germline V gene lookup returns CDR1 SGHRS and CDR2 YFSETQ. TCRdb processed the 5' RACE reads anew with MiXCR; each CDR3 protein has one entry. The top ten hold more than 0.5% of the sample, which has around 450,000 distinct CDR3 sequences, 12% to 15% seen once. In addition, the sample was reused for a study of yellow fever vaccine responses in identical twins.

This sequence was found in a woman aged 18-29 years in good health. The rearrangement uses TRBV5-1 and TRBJ2-4, with D perhaps TRBD1 or TRBD2 (5 bases each). The specimen sequenced was CD4+ T cells sorted from blood. The CDR3 sequence is CASSLDWGNIQYF. The CDR3 DNA follows: TGCGCCAGCAGCTTGGATTGGGGGAACATTCAGTACTTC.